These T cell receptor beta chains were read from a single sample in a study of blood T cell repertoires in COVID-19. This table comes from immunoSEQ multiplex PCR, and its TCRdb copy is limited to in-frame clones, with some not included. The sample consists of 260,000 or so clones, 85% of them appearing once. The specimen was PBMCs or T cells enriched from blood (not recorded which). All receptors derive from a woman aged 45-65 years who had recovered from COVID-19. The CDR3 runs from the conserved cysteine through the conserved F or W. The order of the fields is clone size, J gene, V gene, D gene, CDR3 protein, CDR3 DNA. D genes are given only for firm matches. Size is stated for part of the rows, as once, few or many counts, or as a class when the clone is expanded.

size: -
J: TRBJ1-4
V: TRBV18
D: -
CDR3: CASSPTATNEKLFF
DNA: TGTGCCAGCTCACCAACTGCAACTAATGAAAAACTGTTTTTT

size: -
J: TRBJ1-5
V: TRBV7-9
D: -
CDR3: CASTLGGQGQPQHF
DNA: TGTGCCAGCACCCTGGGGGGGCAGGGGCAGCCCCAGCATTTT

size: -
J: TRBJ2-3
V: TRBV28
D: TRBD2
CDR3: CASSSSSGGSYF
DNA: TGTGCCAGCAGTTCCTCTAGCGGGGGTTCGTATTTT

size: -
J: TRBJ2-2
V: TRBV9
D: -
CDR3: CASRRAGPTGELFF
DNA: TGTGCCAGTAGACGGGCAGGGCCCACCGGGGAGCTGTTTTTT

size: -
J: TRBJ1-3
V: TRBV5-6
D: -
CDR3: CASSLGTPGNTIYF
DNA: TGTGCCAGCAGCTTGGGTACACCCGGAAACACCATATATTTT

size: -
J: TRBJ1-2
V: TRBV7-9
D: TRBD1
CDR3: CASSQGQGDGYTF
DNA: TGTGCCAGCAGCCAGGGACAGGGGGATGGCTACACCTTC

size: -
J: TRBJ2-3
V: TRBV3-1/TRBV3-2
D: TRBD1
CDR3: CASSHSPTGGSDTQYF
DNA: TGTGCCAGCAGCCACTCTCCAACAGGGGGCTCGGATACGCAGTATTTT

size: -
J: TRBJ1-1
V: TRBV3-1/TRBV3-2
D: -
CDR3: CASSQDSWRPTEAFF
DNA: TGTGCCAGCAGCCAAGATTCATGGAGGCCTACTGAAGCTTTCTTT

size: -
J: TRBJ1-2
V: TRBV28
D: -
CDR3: CASSPTGRTNYGYTF
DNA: TGTGCCAGCAGTCCCACAGGGCGGACTAACTATGGCTACACCTTC

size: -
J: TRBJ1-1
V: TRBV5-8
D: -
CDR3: CASSLYGLNTEAFF
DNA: TGTGCCAGCAGCTTGTACGGTTTGAACACTGAAGCTTTCTTT

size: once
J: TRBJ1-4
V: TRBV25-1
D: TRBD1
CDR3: CASSEVQGNEKLFF
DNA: TGTGCCAGCAGTGAGGTACAGGGGAACGAAAAACTGTTTTTT

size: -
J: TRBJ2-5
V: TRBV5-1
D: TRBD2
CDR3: CASSLVMASGGETQYF
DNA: TGCGCCAGCAGCTTGGTAATGGCTAGCGGGGGAGAGACCCAGTACTTC

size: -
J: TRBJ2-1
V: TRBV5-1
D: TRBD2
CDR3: CASREASGTYNEQFF
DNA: TGCGCCAGCAGAGAGGCTAGCGGGACGTACAATGAGCAGTTCTTC

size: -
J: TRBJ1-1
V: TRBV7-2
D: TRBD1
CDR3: CASSLGTGYSEAFF
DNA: TGTGCCAGCAGCTTAGGGACAGGGTATTCTGAAGCTTTCTTT

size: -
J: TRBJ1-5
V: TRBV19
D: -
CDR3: CASSRTGFDQPQHF
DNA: TGTGCCAGTAGTCGAACAGGGTTCGATCAGCCCCAGCATTTT

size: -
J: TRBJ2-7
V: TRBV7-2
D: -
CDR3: CASRKGQSSYEQYF
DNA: TGTGCCAGCAGGAAGGGGCAAAGCTCCTACGAGCAGTACTTC

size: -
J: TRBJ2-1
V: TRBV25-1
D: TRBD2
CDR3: CASTGTSGYNEQFF
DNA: TGTGCCAGCACCGGGACTAGCGGCTACAATGAGCAGTTCTTC

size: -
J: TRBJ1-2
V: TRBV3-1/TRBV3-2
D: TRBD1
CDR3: CASSLLDLVPGQGPYGYTF
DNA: TGTGCCAGCAGCCTTCTAGACCTAGTACCGGGACAGGGGCCCTATGGCTACACCTTC

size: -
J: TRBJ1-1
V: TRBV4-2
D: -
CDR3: CASSQRQDWPEAFF
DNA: TGTGCCAGCAGCCAGAGACAGGATTGGCCTGAAGCTTTCTTT

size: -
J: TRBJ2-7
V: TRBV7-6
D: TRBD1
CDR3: CASSPVTGQGAYEQYF
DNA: TGTGCCAGCAGCCCAGTTACGGGACAGGGGGCTTACGAGCAGTACTTC

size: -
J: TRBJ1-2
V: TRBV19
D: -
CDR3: CASSGVGRGGYTF
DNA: TGTGCCAGTAGCGGAGTCGGTAGGGGTGGCTACACCTTC

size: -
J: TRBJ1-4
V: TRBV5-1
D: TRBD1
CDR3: CASSLTGGNEKLFF
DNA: TGCGCCAGCAGCCTTACAGGGGGTAATGAAAAACTGTTTTTT

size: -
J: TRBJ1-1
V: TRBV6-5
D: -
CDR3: CASSKSAVETEAFF
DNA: TGTGCCAGCAGTAAATCCGCGGTGGAGACTGAAGCTTTCTTT

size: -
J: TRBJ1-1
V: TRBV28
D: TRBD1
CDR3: CASSPAGGLNTEAFF
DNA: TGTGCCAGCAGCCCCGCAGGGGGCCTGAACACTGAAGCTTTCTTT

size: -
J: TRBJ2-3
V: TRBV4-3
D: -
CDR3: CASSQDYRGTDTQYF
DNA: TGCGCCAGCAGCCAAGATTACCGGGGGACAGATACGCAGTATTTT

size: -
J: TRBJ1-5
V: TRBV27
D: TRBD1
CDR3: CASSPGQAVQPQHF
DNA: TGTGCCAGCAGTCCGGGACAGGCTGTTCAGCCCCAGCATTTT

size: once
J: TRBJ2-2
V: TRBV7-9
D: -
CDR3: CASSFDGTGELFF
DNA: TGTGCCAGCAGCTTCGACGGGACCGGGGAGCTGTTTTTT

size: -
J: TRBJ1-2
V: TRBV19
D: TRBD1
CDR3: CASNDRGRIPLNYGYTF
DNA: TGTGCCAGTAATGACAGGGGCCGCATCCCCCTGAACTATGGCTACACCTTC

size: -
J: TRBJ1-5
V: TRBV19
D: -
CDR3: CASHRDGNQPQHF
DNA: TGTGCCAGCCACAGGGATGGCAATCAGCCCCAGCATTTT

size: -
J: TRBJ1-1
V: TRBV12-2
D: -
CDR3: CASRLALREKAEAFF
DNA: TGTGCAAGTCGCTTAGCGCTAAGGGAGAAGGCTGAAGCTTTCTTT

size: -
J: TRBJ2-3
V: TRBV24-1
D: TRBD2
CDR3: CATSDWGLAGNTDTQYF
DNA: TGTGCCACCAGTGATTGGGGACTAGCGGGAAATACAGATACGCAGTATTTT

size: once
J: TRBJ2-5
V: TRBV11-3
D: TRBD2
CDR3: CASSLEGTSGTQYF
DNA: TGTGCCAGCAGCTTAGAAGGGACTAGCGGAACCCAGTACTTC

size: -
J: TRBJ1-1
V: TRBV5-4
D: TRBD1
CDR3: CASSLRGPMNTEAFF
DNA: TGTGCCAGCAGCTTGAGGGGGCCCATGAACACTGAAGCTTTCTTT

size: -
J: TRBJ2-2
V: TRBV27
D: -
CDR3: CASSLFGAGAGGELFF
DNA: TGTGCCAGCAGTTTATTTGGGGCAGGGGCTGGCGGGGAGCTGTTTTTT

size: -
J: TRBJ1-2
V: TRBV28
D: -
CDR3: CASSSLHYGYTF
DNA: TGTGCCAGCAGTTCCCTCCACTATGGCTACACCTTC

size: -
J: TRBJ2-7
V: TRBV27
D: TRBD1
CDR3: CASSLTGTYEQYF
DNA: TGTGCCAGCAGTCTGACAGGGACCTACGAGCAGTACTTC

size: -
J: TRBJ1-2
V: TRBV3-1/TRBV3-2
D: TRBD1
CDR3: CASSQSRGGGNYGYTF
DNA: TGTGCCAGCAGCCAAAGCCGAGGGGGCGGTAACTATGGCTACACCTTC

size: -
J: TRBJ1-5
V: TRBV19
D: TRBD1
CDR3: CASRHRGEGNQPQHF
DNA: TGTGCCAGTCGCCACAGGGGTGAAGGCAATCAGCCCCAGCATTTT

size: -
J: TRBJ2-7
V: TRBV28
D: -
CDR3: CASIPPTGGATYEQYF
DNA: TGTGCCAGCATCCCACCCACTGGGGGGGCGACCTACGAGCAGTACTTC

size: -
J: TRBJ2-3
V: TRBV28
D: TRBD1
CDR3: CASSWDSASTDTQYF
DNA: TGTGCCAGCAGTTGGGACAGCGCTAGCACAGATACGCAGTATTTT

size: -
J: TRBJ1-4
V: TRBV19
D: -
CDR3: CASRTGWEKLFF
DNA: TGTGCCAGTAGAACCGGTTGGGAAAAACTGTTTTTT

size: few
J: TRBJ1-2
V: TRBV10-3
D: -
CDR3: CAISEPSGPLTNYGYTF
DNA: TGTGCCATCAGTGAACCTTCAGGGCCACTAACTAACTATGGCTACACCTTC

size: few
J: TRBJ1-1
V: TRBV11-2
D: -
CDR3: CASSSMGLGTEAFF
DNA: TGTGCCAGCAGCTCGATGGGCTTGGGCACTGAAGCTTTCTTT

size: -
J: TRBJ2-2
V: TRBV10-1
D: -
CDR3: CASSATGRHTGELFF
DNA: TGCGCCAGCAGTGCGACAGGGAGGCACACCGGGGAGCTGTTTTTT

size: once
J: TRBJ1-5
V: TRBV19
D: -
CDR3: CASSIRGVGQPQHF
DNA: TGTGCCAGTAGTATACGGGGGGTCGGTCAGCCCCAGCATTTT

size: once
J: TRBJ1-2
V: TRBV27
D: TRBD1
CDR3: CASRMPGTGYGYTF
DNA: TGTGCCAGCAGGATGCCCGGGACAGGGTATGGCTACACCTTC

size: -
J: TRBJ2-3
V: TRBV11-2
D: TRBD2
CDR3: CASSLGLAGGQGTQYF
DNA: TGTGCCAGCAGCTTGGGGCTAGCGGGGGGCCAAGGTACGCAGTATTTT

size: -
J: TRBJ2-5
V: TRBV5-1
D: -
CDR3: CASSLTAVIETQYF
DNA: TGCGCCAGCAGCTTGACCGCGGTTATCGAGACCCAGTACTTC

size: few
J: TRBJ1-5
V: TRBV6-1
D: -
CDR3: CASSEVQPNQPQHF
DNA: TGTGCCAGCAGTGAAGTACAGCCAAATCAGCCCCAGCATTTT

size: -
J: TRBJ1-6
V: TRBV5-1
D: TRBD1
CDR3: CASSLYTGEVNSPLHF
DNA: TGCGCCAGCAGCTTGTATACAGGGGAGGTTAATTCACCCCTCCACTTT

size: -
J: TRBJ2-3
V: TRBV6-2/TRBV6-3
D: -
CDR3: CASSYPRSGLSTDTQYF
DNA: TGTGCCAGCAGTTACCCACGGAGCGGGTTAAGCACAGATACGCAGTATTTT

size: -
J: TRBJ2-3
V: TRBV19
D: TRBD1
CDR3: CASSIRQGLDTQYF
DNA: TGTGCCAGTAGTATCCGACAGGGATTGGATACGCAGTATTTT

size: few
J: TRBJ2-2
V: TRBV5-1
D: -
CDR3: CASSLVGRGNTGELFF
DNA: TGCGCCAGCAGCTTGGTCGGCAGGGGCAACACCGGGGAGCTGTTTTTT

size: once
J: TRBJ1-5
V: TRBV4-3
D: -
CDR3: CASSWDLATYQPQHF
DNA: TGCGCCAGCAGCTGGGACTTGGCTACGTATCAGCCCCAGCATTTT

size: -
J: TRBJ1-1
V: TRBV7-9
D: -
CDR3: CASRQYQATEAFF
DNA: TGTGCCAGCAGACAATACCAGGCGACTGAAGCTTTCTTT